Listed below are T cell receptor beta chains from one sample, sequenced in a study of T cell changes during pregnancy in multiple sclerosis. Sequenced by immunoSEQ multiplex PCR; TCRdb stores in-frame clones only, minus some. The data hold about 120,000 clones, with roughly 92% observed a single time. Sample: peripheral blood, taken before pregnancy. These receptors originate from a female donor with multiple sclerosis, enrolled in a pregnancy study. Both conserved end residues are part of each CDR3. The D gene is left open where the match is weak. Clone size is not always given. Where it is, it says once, few, many or a class for expanded clones.

V: TRBV2
D: .
J: TRBJ1-5
size: few
DNA: TGTGCCAGCAGTGTGACCGTAGCGTGGAATCAGCCCCAGCATTTT
CDR3: CASSVTVAWNQPQHF

V: TRBV2
D: TRBD1
J: TRBJ1-2
size: .
DNA: TGTGCCAGCAGCCAGGGGGGCGCCTATGGCTACACCTTC
CDR3: CASSQGGAYGYTF

V: TRBV7-3
D: .
J: TRBJ1-3
size: .
DNA: TGTGCCAGCAGCAGGGGTCCGGGAAACACCATATATTTT
CDR3: CASSRGPGNTIYF

V: TRBV10-2
D: TRBD2
J: TRBJ2-7
size: .
DNA: TGCGCCAGCAAATCCGGGACTAGTTACGAGCAGTACTTC
CDR3: CASKSGTSYEQYF

V: TRBV5-1
D: .
J: TRBJ1-1
size: .
DNA: TGCGCCAGCAGCTTGTATCCGGGGGGCAACACTGAAGCTTTCTTT
CDR3: CASSLYPGGNTEAFF

V: TRBV14
D: TRBD1
J: TRBJ2-2
size: .
DNA: TGTGCCAGCAGCCAACCGGGACAGGGGTCCGGGGAGCTGTTTTTT
CDR3: CASSQPGQGSGELFF

V: TRBV19
D: TRBD1
J: TRBJ2-2
size: .
DNA: TGTGCCAGTACCCCGGACAGGGGGGCCGGGGAGCTGTTTTTT
CDR3: CASTPDRGAGELFF

V: TRBV10-3
D: .
J: TRBJ1-1
size: .
DNA: TGTGCCATCAGTGCCGGTACTGAAGCTTTCTTT
CDR3: CAISAGTEAFF

V: TRBV5-6
D: .
J: TRBJ2-7
size: .
DNA: TGTGCCAGCAGCTTGGCAGGGGACCTCCCCTACGAGCAGTACTTC
CDR3: CASSLAGDLPYEQYF

V: TRBV27
D: .
J: TRBJ2-1
size: .
DNA: TGTGCCAGTGGGCTCTCCTACAATGAGCAGTTCTTC
CDR3: CASGLSYNEQFF

V: TRBV7-2
D: TRBD1
J: TRBJ1-6
size: .
DNA: TGTGCCAGCAGCCTAATAGGGACAGGGGAAGGTTCACCCCTCCACTTT
CDR3: CASSLIGTGEGSPLHF

V: TRBV2
D: TRBD1
J: TRBJ1-3
size: .
DNA: TGTGCCAGCTGGGACAGGGGGGTTCTTGGAAACACCATATATTTT
CDR3: CASWDRGVLGNTIYF

V: TRBV28
D: .
J: TRBJ1-1
size: .
DNA: TGTGCCAGCAGTTTTGCAGGGTCGGCTGAAGCTTTCTTT
CDR3: CASSFAGSAEAFF

V: TRBV18
D: .
J: TRBJ2-7
size: .
DNA: TGTGCCAGCTCACCACCGTGGAGCAGATACGAGCAGTACTTC
CDR3: CASSPPWSRYEQYF

V: TRBV11-3
D: .
J: TRBJ2-1
size: .
DNA: TGTGCCAGCAGCTTAAGGTTAGGGGTTGGGTCCGATGAGCAGTTCTTC
CDR3: CASSLRLGVGSDEQFF

V: TRBV28
D: TRBD2
J: TRBJ2-1
size: .
DNA: TGTGCCAGCACCGAAGGGACTAGCGGGTACAATGAGCAGTTCTTC
CDR3: CASTEGTSGYNEQFF

V: TRBV10-3
D: TRBD2
J: TRBJ2-1
size: .
DNA: TGTGCCATCAGTGCTAGCGGGAGTGGTATGAATGAGCAGTTCTTC
CDR3: CAISASGSGMNEQFF

V: TRBV19
D: .
J: TRBJ2-3
size: .
DNA: TGTGCCAGTAGTATAGGAGGGAACGGAGATACGCAGTATTTT
CDR3: CASSIGGNGDTQYF

V: TRBV4-2
D: .
J: TRBJ2-1
size: .
DNA: TGTGCCAGCAGCCAAGAACCGACTGGCCTCTACAATGAGCAGTTCTTC
CDR3: CASSQEPTGLYNEQFF

V: TRBV6-6
D: TRBD1
J: TRBJ2-5
size: .
DNA: TGTGCCAGCAGACTCACAGGGGGCCAAGAGACCCAGTACTTC
CDR3: CASRLTGGQETQYF

V: TRBV7-2
D: TRBD2
J: TRBJ2-7
size: .
DNA: TGTGCCAGCAGCCGCGCATTAGCGGGGGGCCCCTACGAGCAGTACTTC
CDR3: CASSRALAGGPYEQYF

V: TRBV18
D: TRBD2
J: TRBJ2-1
size: .
DNA: TGTGCCAGCTCACCAGGACTAGCGGGGTGGCAGTTCTTC
CDR3: CASSPGLAGWQFF

V: TRBV5-4
D: .
J: TRBJ1-1
size: .
DNA: TGTGCCAGCAGCCCCGTCCCCGACACTGAAGCTTTCTTT
CDR3: CASSPVPDTEAFF

V: TRBV11-2
D: TRBD1
J: TRBJ2-7
size: .
DNA: TGTGCCAGCAGCCGACAGGGGACAGCCTACGAGCAGTACTTC
CDR3: CASSRQGTAYEQYF

V: TRBV19
D: TRBD1
J: TRBJ2-5
size: .
DNA: TGTGCCAGTAGTATTCCGGGACAGGGGAGCGGAGAGACCCAGTACTTC
CDR3: CASSIPGQGSGETQYF

V: TRBV7-9
D: TRBD1
J: TRBJ2-2
size: .
DNA: TGTGCCAGCAGCTTAAGTTTAGCACAGGGGATGAACACCGGGGAGCTGTTTTTT
CDR3: CASSLSLAQGMNTGELFF

V: TRBV5-4
D: TRBD1
J: TRBJ1-1
size: .
DNA: TGTGCCAGCAGCCCACAGGGGCTCGAAGCTTTCTTT
CDR3: CASSPQGLEAFF

V: TRBV19
D: .
J: TRBJ2-2
size: .
DNA: TGTGCCAGTAGTGAGGAGGTGAACACCGGGGAGCTGTTTTTT
CDR3: CASSEEVNTGELFF

V: TRBV7-2
D: .
J: TRBJ1-2
size: once
DNA: TGTGCCAGCAGCTTAGCCCACAGGGTGGGAAACTATGGCTACACCTTC
CDR3: CASSLAHRVGNYGYTF

V: TRBV11-2
D: TRBD2
J: TRBJ2-3
size: once
DNA: TGTGCCAGCAGCTTAACCCGCGGGGGGCCAAATCATACGCAGTATTTT
CDR3: CASSLTRGGPNHTQYF

V: TRBV10-3
D: .
J: TRBJ1-3
size: .
DNA: TGTGCCATCAGTGAGAACGGTCTCTCTGGAAACACCATATATTTT
CDR3: CAISENGLSGNTIYF

V: TRBV7-9
D: .
J: TRBJ1-1
size: .
DNA: TGTGCCAGCACCCCAACAGGGATGAACACTGAAGCTTTCTTT
CDR3: CASTPTGMNTEAFF

V: TRBV5-1
D: TRBD1
J: TRBJ2-2
size: .
DNA: TGCGCCAGCCGTGCAGGACAGGGTTATATCGACGGGGAGCTGTTTTTT
CDR3: CASRAGQGYIDGELFF

V: TRBV28
D: TRBD1
J: TRBJ1-2
size: .
DNA: TGTGCCAGCAGTCTGGACAGGAGTTATGGCTACACCTTC
CDR3: CASSLDRSYGYTF

V: TRBV13
D: TRBD2
J: TRBJ2-2
size: .
DNA: TGTGCCAGCAGCCCGAGACTAGCGGGAGGGACCGGGGAGCTGTTTTTT
CDR3: CASSPRLAGGTGELFF

V: TRBV28
D: TRBD1
J: TRBJ2-7
size: .
DNA: TGTGCCAGCAGTTTCCTTCCCGGGACAGGGGGCTCCTACGAGCAGTACTTC
CDR3: CASSFLPGTGGSYEQYF

V: TRBV18
D: TRBD2
J: TRBJ2-1
size: .
DNA: TGTGCCAGCTCCCCCCGGACTAGCGGAAGCTCCTACAATGAGCAGTTCTTC
CDR3: CASSPRTSGSSYNEQFF

V: TRBV6-1
D: .
J: TRBJ2-3
size: once
DNA: TGTGCCAGCAACCCTCCAGGGGTAAAACAGTATTTT
CDR3: CASNPPGVKQYF

V: TRBV19
D: TRBD1
J: TRBJ2-5
size: .
DNA: TGTGCCAGTAGTACACAGGGGGCCGAGGAGACCCAGTACTTC
CDR3: CASSTQGAEETQYF

V: TRBV6-1
D: .
J: TRBJ1-4
size: .
DNA: TGTGCCAGCAGAGAAAGGGGCATAGGTCTCTTGGCACCTGAAAAACTGTTTTTT
CDR3: CASRERGIGLLAPEKLFF

V: TRBV10-2
D: .
J: TRBJ1-1
size: once
DNA: TGCGCCAGCAGTGCCCTACGGGGGACCCAGACAAAGACTGAAGCTTTCTTT
CDR3: CASSALRGTQTKTEAFF

V: TRBV19
D: .
J: TRBJ1-6
size: .
DNA: TGTGCCAGTAGTATTAGCGGTGCGGATTCCAATTCACCCCTCCACTTT
CDR3: CASSISGADSNSPLHF

V: TRBV9
D: TRBD1
J: TRBJ2-6
size: .
DNA: TGTGCCAGCAGCCTCACCCCGGGGACAGGGAGATCTGCTGGGGCCAACGTCCTGACTTTC
CDR3: CASSLTPGTGRSAGANVLTF